Below, 3 T cell receptor beta chains from the same sample are listed, as sequenced in a study of CD8 T cells in Susac syndrome. An input of roughly 0.45 to 1 ug of RNA was subjected to reverse transcription using random hexamers. Each CDR3 protein gets one entry after TCRdb re-called the immunoSEQ multiplex PCR reads with MiXCR. The table records about 250,000 distinct CDR3 sequences, 93% of them present only once. Material for sequencing was CD4+ T cells from PBMCs. The receptors originated from a human donor with multiple sclerosis.

CDR3 loop: CASSLTGGYTEAFF. The CDR3 coding sequence is TGTGCCAGCAGCTTGACGGGGGGGTACACTGAAGCTTTCTTT. The chain uses TRBV5-6 and TRBJ1-1; D possibly corresponds to TRBD1 (5 bases). CDR1 and CDR2 (germline): SGHDT, YYEEEE. The CDR3 is 14 amino acids. Trimming removed 1 base from V and 3 bases from J, with 10 bases in between.

The chain recombines TRBV27 with TRBJ2-7; D possibly matches TRBD1 or TRBD2 (5 bases each). The CDR3 consists of 16 residues. CDR1 is MNHEY and CDR2 is SMNVEV in the germline V gene (reference sequence). Trimming shortened V by 6 bases and J by 0 bases, and 18 bases separated the two germline ends. The CDR3 here is CASSSPGTGSSYEQYF. The CDR3 region has the DNA TGTGCCAGCAGCAGCCCGGGGACGGGTAGCTCCTACGAGCAGTACTTC.

The rearrangement uses TRBV18 and TRBJ2-1; D gene ambiguous. This CDR3 has 12 residues. Germline CDR1 and CDR2: KGHSH and LQKENI. V lost 1 base to trimming and J lost 9 bases, with 7 bases between them. The CDR3 sequence: CASSPQMGEQFF. CDR3 nucleotides: TGTGCCAGCTCACCACAAATGGGTGAGCAGTTCTTC.